This TCR beta chain was found in a study of CD8 T cells in ankylosing spondylitis (dated by TCRdb to 2017 to 2019). Regarding the research as a whole: To find TCR variants linked to disease, the study profiled T cell receptor beta repertoires in ankylosing spondylitis patients and healthy donors. In total, the full study cohort was made up of roughly 100 healthy donors and approximately 24 ankylosing spondylitis patients. Peripheral blood was sampled, and synovial fluid was additionally collected from ankylosing spondylitis patients.

Sequencing instrument: Illumina HiSeq 2500. Quantitative 5'-RACE with molecular barcodes was used to prepare TCR beta libraries. The study's own analysis went as follows. A new computational method, built on a probabilistic model of VDJ rearrangement, was used to identify disease-linked TCR variants. TCRdb handled the public reads itself, with Q25 trimming in fastp and clone calling in MiXCR, and kept productive beta chains. Under each unique CDR3 protein, matching rows form one entry showing the most common genes and DNA. The V and J calls here are based on TCRdb, not the publication. This sample is represented by around 100,000 distinct CDR3 sequences; more than 8.5% of them were singletons. Of the sample, approximately 30% falls within the top ten clones. The junction carries 20 bases between V and J, which are trimmed by 5 bases and 1 base respectively. The CDR3 spans 17 residues, from the cysteine through the phenylalanine. Only the CDR3 DNA is retained, 51 bases long and in frame from the first base. The CDR1 and CDR2 encoded by the germline V gene are SNHLY and FYNNEI.

This clonotype occurred a few times. Its binding antigen is unknown. There are no base qualities to consult, and no much larger clone falls within one base. Results and caveats for the whole study, not just this receptor: In peripheral blood, the disease-linked clones were found at relatively low frequencies and had a CD8+ phenotype. Some motif variants were previously reported in synovial fluid and blood of reactive arthritis patients, suggesting common disease-initiation mechanisms. A TCR beta motif of eight highly homologous amino acid variants appeared characteristic of blood from ankylosing spondylitis patients. According to the report, matched synovial fluid samples from ankylosing spondylitis patients were significantly enriched for the disease-linked clones.

This receptor chain uses TRBV2 and TRBJ1-1, with the D gene not clear enough to name. The sequence came from a male donor with ankylosing spondylitis. The specimen sequenced was blood, either unsorted or a sorted T cell fraction (not recorded which). DNA sequence: TGTGCCAGCAGTACCTCGTTGGATCCCACGGAGAACACTGAAGCTTTCTTT. This is translated as CASSTSLDPTENTEAFF.